This T cell receptor beta chain was documented in a study of blood T cell repertoires in COVID-19 (dated by TCRdb to 2018 to 2020). In the study overall: Samples from collaborators originated in the United States, Italy and Spain and spanned both the acute and convalescent phases of COVID-19. Samples came from the ongoing ImmuneRACE study (first 160 participants) plus 1,254 subjects from 6 global collaborators. The dataset comprised deeply sampled blood TCRbeta repertoires from subjects exposed to, actively infected with, or recovered from COVID-19. Where available, HLA class I and class II types were taken from metadata supplied by the sample provider and were not determined by assay-based typing. Sample metadata almost always included a de-identified subject ID, COVID-19 status, age in years and sex. The prospective study material was composed of cDNA or gDNA derived from T cells, B-cell-depleted T cells, or PBMCs. The repertoires were released in a freely available public database intended as a resource for research on the immune response to SARS-CoV-2. What the research found in general, with its limitations: How much clinical and demographic metadata was included differed by source and by participant, and the metadata was provided uncurated.

TCRbeta CDR3 regions were amplified from genomic DNA by means of the immunoSEQ Assay, a bias-controlled multiplex PCR. The authors' analysis ran thus. The number of nucleated cells in each sample was estimated from the amplification of reference gene primers within the assay. Sequence reads were collapsed and filtered to measure the absolute abundance of every unique TCRbeta CDR3 rearrangement. For each sample, productive Simpson clonality was calculated as the square root of Simpson's diversity index across productive rearrangements. Imported from immuneACCESS, the table was reduced by TCRdb to in-frame sequences with V and J called. These copies leave out some clones; in studies compared against another copy, an unresolved V gene accounts for under half, and the cause of the remainder is not known. V and J calls plus clone size are reproduced from that table; the DNA served to infer D and trimming. This sample has 75,000 to 90,000 clones in its table, and 60% to 80% of those were observed once. Roughly 36% of the sample belongs to the ten largest clones.

At one collaborating source in Seattle, patients were enrolled during active infection and were followed longitudinally through the course of disease. Each collaborating institution followed its own protocols to collect whole blood in K2EDTA tubes. For TCRbeta analysis, collaborators shipped samples in one of three forms: frozen whole blood, isolated PBMCs, or DNA extracted from either of those sample types. The CDR3 covers 13 residues, taking in both the cysteine and the phenylalanine. The sequence is cut down to CDR3 DNA, 39 bases in frame from base 1. For CDR1 and CDR2, the germline V gene (reference sequence) lists LNHDA and SQIVND. Trimming removed 5 bases from V and 5 bases from J, leaving 12 bases between the germline ends. On this clone itself: Its cognate antigen has yet to be identified. No much larger clone is present one base from it, and per-base qualities are unavailable.

Recombination joined TRBV19 with TRBJ1-2, with the D gene too uncertain to name. The sequencing sample was made of peripheral blood. The source of this sequence is a man aged 55 to 69 with COVID-19, enrolled during active disease. The DNA sequence is as follows: TGTGCCAGTAGTTTTTTCCCCCCGTATGGCTACACCTTC. Its protein reads: CASSFFPPYGYTF.